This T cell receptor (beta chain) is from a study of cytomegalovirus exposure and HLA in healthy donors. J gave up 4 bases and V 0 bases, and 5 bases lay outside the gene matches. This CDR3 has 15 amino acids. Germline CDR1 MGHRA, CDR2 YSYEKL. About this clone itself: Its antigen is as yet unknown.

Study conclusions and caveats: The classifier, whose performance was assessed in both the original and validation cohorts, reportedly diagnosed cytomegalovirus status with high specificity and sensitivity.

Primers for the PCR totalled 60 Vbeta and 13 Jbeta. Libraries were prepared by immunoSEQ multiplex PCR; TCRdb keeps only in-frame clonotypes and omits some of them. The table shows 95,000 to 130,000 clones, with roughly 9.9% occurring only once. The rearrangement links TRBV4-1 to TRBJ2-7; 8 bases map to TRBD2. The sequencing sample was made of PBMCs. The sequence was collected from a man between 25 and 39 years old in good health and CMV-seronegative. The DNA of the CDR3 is TGCGCCAGCAGCCAAGAACAGCGGGAGATATACGAGCAGTACTTC. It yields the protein CASSQEQREIYEQYF.